This T cell receptor beta chain originates from a study of blood T cells in healthy people across ages. For the second PCR, which ran for 7 to 11 cycles, a sample-barcoded 5' primer and a J-beta primer mix were used. TCRdb recomputed calls from the 5' RACE reads with MiXCR, one row per CDR3 protein. The sample carries some 1.6 million distinct CDR3 sequences, about 32% recorded once. Germline V gene sequence: CDR1 LNHNV, CDR2 YYDKDF (reference sequence). The V gene lost 1 base and the J gene lost 1 base, with 13 bases spanning the gap. This CDR3 contains 16 residues. The sequenced sample consisted of blood. This clonotype originated in a young woman in good health. The rearrangement uses TRBV15 and TRBJ1-1, with no clear D. The CDR3 DNA reads TGTGCCACCAGCAGAGCCCCAAGCCCACCGAACACTGAAGCTTTCTTT. Translation: CATSRAPSPPNTEAFF.